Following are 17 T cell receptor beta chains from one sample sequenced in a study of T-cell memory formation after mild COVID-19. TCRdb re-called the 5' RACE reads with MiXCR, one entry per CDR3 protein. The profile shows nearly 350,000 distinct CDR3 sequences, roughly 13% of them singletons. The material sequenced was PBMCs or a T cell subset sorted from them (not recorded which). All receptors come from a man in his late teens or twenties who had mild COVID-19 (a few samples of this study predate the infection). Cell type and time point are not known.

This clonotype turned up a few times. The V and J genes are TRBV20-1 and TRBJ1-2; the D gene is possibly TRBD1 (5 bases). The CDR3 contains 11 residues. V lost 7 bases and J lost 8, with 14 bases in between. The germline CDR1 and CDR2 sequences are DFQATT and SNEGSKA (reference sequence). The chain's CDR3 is CSGTGTSGYTF. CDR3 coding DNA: TGCAGTGGAACCGGGACGTCGGGCTACACCTTC.

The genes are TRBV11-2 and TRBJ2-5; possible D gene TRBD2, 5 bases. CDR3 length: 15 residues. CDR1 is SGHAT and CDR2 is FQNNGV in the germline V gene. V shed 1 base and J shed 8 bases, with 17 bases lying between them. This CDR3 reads CASSLVSQRPDTQYF. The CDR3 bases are TGTGCCAGCAGCTTAGTCTCCCAGCGGCCGGACACCCAGTACTTC.

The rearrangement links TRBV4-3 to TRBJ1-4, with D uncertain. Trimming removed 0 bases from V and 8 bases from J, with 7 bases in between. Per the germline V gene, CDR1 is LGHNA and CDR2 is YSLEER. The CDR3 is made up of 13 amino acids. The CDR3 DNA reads TGCGCCAGCAGCCAAGATCTCCAGGAAAAACTGTTTTTT. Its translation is CASSQDLQEKLFF.

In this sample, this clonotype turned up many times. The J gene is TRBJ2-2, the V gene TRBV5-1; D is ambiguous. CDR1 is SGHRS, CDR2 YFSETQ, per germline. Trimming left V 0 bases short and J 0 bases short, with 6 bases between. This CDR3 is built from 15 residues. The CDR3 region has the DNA TGCGCCAGCAGCTTGGTTCGGACGAACACCGGGGAGCTGTTTTTT. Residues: CASSLVRTNTGELFF.

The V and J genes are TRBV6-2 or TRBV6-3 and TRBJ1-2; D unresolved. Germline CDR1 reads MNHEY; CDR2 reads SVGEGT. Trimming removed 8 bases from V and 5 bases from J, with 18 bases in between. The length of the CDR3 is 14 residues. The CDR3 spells CASGAVTTLYGYTF. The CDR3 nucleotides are TGTGCCAGCGGAGCAGTTACAACCCTTTATGGCTACACCTTC.

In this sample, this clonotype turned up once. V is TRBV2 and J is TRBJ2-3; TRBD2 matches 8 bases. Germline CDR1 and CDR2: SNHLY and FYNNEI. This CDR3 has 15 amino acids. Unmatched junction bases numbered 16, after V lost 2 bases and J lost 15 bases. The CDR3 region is CASSESGSGAGFSYF. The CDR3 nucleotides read TGTGCCAGCAGTGAATCCGGTAGCGGGGCGGGATTCTCCTATTTT.

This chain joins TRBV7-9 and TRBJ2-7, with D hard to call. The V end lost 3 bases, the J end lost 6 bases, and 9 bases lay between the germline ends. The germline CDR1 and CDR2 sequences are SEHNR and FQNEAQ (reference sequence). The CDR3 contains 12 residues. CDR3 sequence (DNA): TGTGCCAGCAGCTTTTTTGGGGTCGAGCAGTACTTC. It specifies CASSFFGVEQYF.

The CDR3, as DNA: TGTGCCAGCAGCCAAGACGCCTACTACAATGAGCAGTTCTTC. Amino acid sequence: CASSQDAYYNEQFF. V and J are TRBV14 and TRBJ2-1; D is undetermined. Trimming took off 0 bases at V and 3 bases at J, with 6 bases between the two ends. The CDR3 has 14 residues. CDR1 and CDR2 from the germline V gene are SGHDN and FVKESK.

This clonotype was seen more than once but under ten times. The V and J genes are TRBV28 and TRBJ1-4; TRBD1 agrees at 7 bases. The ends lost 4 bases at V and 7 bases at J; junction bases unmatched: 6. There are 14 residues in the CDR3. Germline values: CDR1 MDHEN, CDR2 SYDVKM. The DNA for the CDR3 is TGTGCCAGCAGTTCCGGACAGGAAGGTGAAAAACTGTTTTTT. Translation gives CASSSGQEGEKLFF.

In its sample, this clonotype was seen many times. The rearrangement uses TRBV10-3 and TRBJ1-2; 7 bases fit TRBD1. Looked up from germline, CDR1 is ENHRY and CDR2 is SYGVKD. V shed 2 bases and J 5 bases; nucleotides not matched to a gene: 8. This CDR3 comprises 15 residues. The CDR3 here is CAISEPGTDTYGYTF. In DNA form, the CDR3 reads TGTGCCATCAGTGAGCCGGGGACAGACACTTATGGCTACACCTTC.

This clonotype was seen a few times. The CDR3 sequence: CAWSVAGTHYYNEQFF. CDR3 coding DNA: TGTGCCTGGAGTGTAGCTGGGACTCACTACTACAATGAGCAGTTCTTC. V gene TRBV30 combines with J gene TRBJ2-1; D possibly corresponds to TRBD2 (6 bases). Germline CDR1 GTSNPN, CDR2 SVGIG (reference sequence). The CDR3 loop spans 16 amino acids. Trimming removed 0 bases at V and 3 bases at J, with 15 bases between.

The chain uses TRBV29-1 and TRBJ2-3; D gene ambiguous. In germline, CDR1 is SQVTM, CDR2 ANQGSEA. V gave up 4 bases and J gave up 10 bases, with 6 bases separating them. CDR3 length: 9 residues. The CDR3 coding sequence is TGCAGCGTTGGGGCGGCGCAGTATTTT. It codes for CSVGAAQYF.

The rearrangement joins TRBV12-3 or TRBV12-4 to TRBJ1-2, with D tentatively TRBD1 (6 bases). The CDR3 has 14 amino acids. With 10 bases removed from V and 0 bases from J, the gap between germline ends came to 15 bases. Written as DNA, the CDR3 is TGTGCCACCAAACGGGGGGCAGCTAACTATGGCTACACCTTC. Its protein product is CATKRGAANYGYTF.

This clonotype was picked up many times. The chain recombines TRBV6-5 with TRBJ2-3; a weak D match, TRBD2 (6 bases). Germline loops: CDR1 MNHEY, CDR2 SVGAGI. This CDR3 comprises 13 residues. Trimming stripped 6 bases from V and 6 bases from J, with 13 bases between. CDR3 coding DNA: TGTGCCAGCAGCCGAGGAGGGGAGGATACGCAGTATTTT. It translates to CASSRGGEDTQYF.

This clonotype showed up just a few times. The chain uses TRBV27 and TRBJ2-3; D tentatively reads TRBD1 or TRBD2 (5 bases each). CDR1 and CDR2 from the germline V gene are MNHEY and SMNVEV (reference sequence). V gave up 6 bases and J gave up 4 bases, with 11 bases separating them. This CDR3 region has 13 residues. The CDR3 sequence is CASSGTWADTQYF. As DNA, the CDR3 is TGTGCCAGCAGCGGGACGTGGGCAGATACGCAGTATTTT.

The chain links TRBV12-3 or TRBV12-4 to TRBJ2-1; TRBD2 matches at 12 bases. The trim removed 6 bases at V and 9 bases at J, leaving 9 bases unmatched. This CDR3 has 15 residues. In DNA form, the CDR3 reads TGTGCCAGCAGGAGACTAGCGGGGGTAGTAGGTGAGCAGTTCTTC. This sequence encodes CASRRLAGVVGEQFF.

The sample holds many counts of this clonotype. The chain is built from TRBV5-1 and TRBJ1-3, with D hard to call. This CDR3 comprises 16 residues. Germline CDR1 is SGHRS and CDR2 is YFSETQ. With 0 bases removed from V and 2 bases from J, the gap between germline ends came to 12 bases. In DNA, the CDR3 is TGCGCCAGCAGCTTGGTGGCCGCCGTACCTGGAAACACCATATATTTT. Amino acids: CASSLVAAVPGNTIYF.